This T cell receptor (beta chain) was obtained from a study of T cells in narcolepsy. About the study: Donors had narcolepsy type 1 or type 2, or were healthy controls. Study-level results: Healthy controls reportedly lacked the autoreactive clonotypes serially found in patients' blood. In some patient and control memory CD4+ samples, autoreactive clones were absent. Comparing one patient's CSF and blood CD4+ clonotypes highlighted HCRT- and TRIB2-specific autoreactive clonotypes.

After removal of 2 bases from V and 6 bases from J, the junction contained 5 bases not matched to a gene. The CDR3 totals 16 residues. Germline-derived CDR1 and CDR2 are MNHEY and SVGAGI. Profiling relied on immunoSEQ multiplex PCR, and the TCRdb table lists in-frame clones only, not all of them. The table has under 25,000 clones, about four fifths seen once. This clone was counted a single time. The antigen is undetermined. The rearrangement links TRBV6-5 to TRBJ2-1, with TRBD2 identical over 12 bases. The sequenced material came from CD45RA- memory CD4+ T cells from PBMCs. The sequence came from a human donor with narcolepsy. CDR3: CASSYRRLAGANEQFF. The DNA of the CDR3 is TGTGCCAGCAGTTACCGCCGACTAGCGGGAGCCAATGAGCAGTTCTTC.